The 4 T cell receptor beta chains below all came from one sample that was sequenced in a study of T cell clonality in common variable immunodeficiency. Repertoires were generated with immunoSEQ multiplex PCR, while TCRdb's copy carries only in-frame clones and drops some. The sample shows some 28,000 clones, none of them appearing just once. Sequenced material: peripheral blood mononuclear cells. Every receptor here comes from a person between 18 and 75 years old in good health.

The sample holds many counts of this clone. With the read ending 3 residues before the CDR3 end, the germline J gene is used to fill in that end. The chain combines TRBV7-6 with TRBJ2-7, with 10 bases aligning to TRBD1. There are 18 residues in the CDR3. V dropped 1 base and J dropped 5; count of bases not matched to a gene: 14. From germline, CDR1 is SGHVS and CDR2 FNYEAQ. The CDR3 reads CASSLVGARDRGENEQYF. CDR3 DNA (partial): TGTGCCAGCAGCTTAGTGGGGGCTAGGGACAGGGGAGAGAACGAG. Using reference TRBV7-6 and TRBJ2-7 for the parts outside the CDR3, the full variable domain is GAGVSQSPRYKVTKRGQDVALRCDPISGHVSLYWYRQALGQGPEFLTYFNYEAQQDKSGLPNDRFSAERPEGSISTLTIQRTEQRDSAMYRCASSLVGARDRGENEQYFGPGTRLTVT.

Ten or more counts support this clone. The part of the CDR3 DNA that was read is TGCAGTGCTAGACCATGGACTAGCGGGGGGAGGCGTAGCTCCTACGAG. Translation: CSARPWTSGGRRSSYE. The whole CDR3 is CSARPWTSGGRRSSYEQYF. This chain links TRBV20-1 with TRBJ2-7; 14 bases fit TRBD2. The CDR3 is cut off 3 residues early in the read; its end comes from the germline J gene. With V trimmed by 2 bases and J by 0 bases, 12 bases remained unmatched. The germline gives CDR1 DFQATT, CDR2 SNEGSKA (reference sequence). The CDR3 has 19 amino acids.

This clone has just a few counts. The junction departs from the called germline gene at one end, perhaps through a read error. The CDR3 end falls 3 residues outside the read, so it is completed with the germline J gene. The chain joins TRBV7-7 to TRBJ2-7; 9 nucleotides agree with TRBD1. This CDR3 region has 16 residues. The germline CDR1 and CDR2 sequences are SSHAT and FNYEAQ (reference sequence). The CDR3 loop reads CASSLNPGTGLDEQYF. Incomplete CDR3 DNA: TGTGCTAGCAGCTTAAACCCCGGGACAGGGTTGGACGAG.

This clone showed up many times. The read finishes 3 residues shy of the CDR3 end, and the germline J gene is used to complete it. The chain carries TRBV18 and TRBJ2-3, with TRBD2 identical over 9 bases. After removal of 1 base from V and 7 bases from J, the junction contained 9 bases not matched to a gene. The germline V gene encodes CDR1 KGHSH and CDR2 LQKENI. The CDR3 spans 16 residues. CDR3 residues: CASSPQEVSGGHTQYF. The CDR3 DNA, read in part, is TGTGCCAGCTCACCACAGGAGGTTAGCGGGGGCCATACG.